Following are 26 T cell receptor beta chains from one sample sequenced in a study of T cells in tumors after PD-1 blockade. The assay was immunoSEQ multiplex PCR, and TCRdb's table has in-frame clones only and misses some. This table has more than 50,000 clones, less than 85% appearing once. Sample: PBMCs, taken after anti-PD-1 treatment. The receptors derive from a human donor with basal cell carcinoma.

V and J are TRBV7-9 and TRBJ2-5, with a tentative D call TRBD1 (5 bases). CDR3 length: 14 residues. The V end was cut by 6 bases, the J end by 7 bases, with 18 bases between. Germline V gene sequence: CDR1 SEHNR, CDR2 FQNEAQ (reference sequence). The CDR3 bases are TGTGCCAGCAGGGAAAGACAGAGTGAGCCGACCCAGTACTTC. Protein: CASRERQSEPTQYF.

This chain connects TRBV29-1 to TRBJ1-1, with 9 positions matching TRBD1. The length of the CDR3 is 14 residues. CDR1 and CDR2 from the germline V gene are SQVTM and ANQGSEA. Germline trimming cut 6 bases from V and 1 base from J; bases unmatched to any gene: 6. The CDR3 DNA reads TGCAGCGTGGGGACAGGGAGGTGGAACACTGAAGCTTTCTTT. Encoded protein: CSVGTGRWNTEAFF.

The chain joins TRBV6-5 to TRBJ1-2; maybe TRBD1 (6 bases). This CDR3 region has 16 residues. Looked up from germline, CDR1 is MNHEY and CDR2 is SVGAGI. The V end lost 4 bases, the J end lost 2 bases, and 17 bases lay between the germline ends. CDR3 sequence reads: CASSSGGLEYNYGYTF. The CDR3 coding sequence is TGTGCCAGCAGTTCCGGGGGGCTGGAGTACAACTATGGCTACACCTTC.

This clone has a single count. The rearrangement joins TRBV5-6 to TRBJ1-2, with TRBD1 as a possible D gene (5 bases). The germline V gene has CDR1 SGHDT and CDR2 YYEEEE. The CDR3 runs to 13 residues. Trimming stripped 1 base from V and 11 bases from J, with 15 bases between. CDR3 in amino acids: CASSLQGTVRYTF. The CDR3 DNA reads TGTGCCAGCAGCTTGCAGGGCACCGTGAGGTACACCTTC.

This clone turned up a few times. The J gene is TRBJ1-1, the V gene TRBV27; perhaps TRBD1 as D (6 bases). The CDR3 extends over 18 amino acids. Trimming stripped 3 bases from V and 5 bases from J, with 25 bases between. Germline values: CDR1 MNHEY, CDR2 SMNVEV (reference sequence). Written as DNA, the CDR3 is TGTGCCAGCAGTTTTCGCCTTCCACGGGGGGGCGAGATTACTGAAGCTTTCTTT. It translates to CASSFRLPRGGEITEAFF.

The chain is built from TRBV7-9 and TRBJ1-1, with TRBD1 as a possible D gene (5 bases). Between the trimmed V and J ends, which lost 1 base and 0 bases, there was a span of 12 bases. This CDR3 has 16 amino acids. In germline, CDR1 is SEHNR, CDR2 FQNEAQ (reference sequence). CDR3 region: CASSLGEQVMNTEAFF. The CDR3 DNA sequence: TGTGCCAGCAGCTTAGGGGAACAGGTCATGAACACTGAAGCTTTCTTT. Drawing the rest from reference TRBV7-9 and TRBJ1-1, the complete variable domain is DTGVSQNPRHKITKRGQNVTFRCDPISEHNRLYWYRQTLGQGPEFLTYFQNEAQLEKSRLLSDRFSAERPKGSFSTLEIQRTEQGDSAMYLCASSLGEQVMNTEAFFGQGTRLTVV.

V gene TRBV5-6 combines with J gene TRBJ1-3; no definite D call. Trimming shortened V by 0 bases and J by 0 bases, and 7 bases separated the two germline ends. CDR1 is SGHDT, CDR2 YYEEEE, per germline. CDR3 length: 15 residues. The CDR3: CASSLAAVSGNTIYF. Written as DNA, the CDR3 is TGTGCCAGCAGCTTGGCGGCAGTCTCTGGAAACACCATATATTTT.

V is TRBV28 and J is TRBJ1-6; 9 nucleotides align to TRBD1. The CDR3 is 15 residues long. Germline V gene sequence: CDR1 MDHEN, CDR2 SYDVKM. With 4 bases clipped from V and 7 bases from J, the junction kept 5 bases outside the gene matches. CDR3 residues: CASSSGTGNNSPLHF. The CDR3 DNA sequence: TGTGCCAGCAGTTCAGGGACAGGGAACAATTCACCCCTCCACTTT.

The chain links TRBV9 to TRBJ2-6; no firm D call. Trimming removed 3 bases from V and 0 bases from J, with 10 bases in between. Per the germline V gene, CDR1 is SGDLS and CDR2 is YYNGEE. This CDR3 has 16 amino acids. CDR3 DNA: TGTGCCAGCAGCGGCTCGGGCCTCTCTGGGGCCAACGTCCTGACTTTC. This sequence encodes CASSGSGLSGANVLTF.

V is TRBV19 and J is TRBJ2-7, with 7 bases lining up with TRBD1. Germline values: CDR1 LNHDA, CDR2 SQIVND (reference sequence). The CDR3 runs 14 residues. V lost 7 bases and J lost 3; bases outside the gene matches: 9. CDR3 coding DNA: TGTGCCAGTAATAGAGGGACAGATTTCTACGAGCAGTACTTC. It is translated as CASNRGTDFYEQYF.

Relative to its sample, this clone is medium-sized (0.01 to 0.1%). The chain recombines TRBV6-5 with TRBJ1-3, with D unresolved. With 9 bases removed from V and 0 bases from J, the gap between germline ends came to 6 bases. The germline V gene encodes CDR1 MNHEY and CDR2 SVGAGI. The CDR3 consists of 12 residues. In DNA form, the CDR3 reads TGTGCCAGTGGGAACTCTGGAAACACCATATATTTT. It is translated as CASGNSGNTIYF.

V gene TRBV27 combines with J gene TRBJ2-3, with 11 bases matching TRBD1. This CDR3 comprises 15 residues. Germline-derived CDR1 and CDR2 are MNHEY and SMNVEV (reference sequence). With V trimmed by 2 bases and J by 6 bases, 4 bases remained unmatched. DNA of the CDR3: TGTGCCAGCAGTTTAGGACAGGGGGCGCGGGATACGCAGTATTTT. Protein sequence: CASSLGQGARDTQYF.

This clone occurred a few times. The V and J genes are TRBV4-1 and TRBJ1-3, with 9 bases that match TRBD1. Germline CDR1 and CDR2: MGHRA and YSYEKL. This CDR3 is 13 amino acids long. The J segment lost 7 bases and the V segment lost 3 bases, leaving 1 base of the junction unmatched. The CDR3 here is CASSHGQGNTIYF. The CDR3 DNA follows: TGCGCCAGCAGCCATGGACAGGGGAACACCATATATTTT.

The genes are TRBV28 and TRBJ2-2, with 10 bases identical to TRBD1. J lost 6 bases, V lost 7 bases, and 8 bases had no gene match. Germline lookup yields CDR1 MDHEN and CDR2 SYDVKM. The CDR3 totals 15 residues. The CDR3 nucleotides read TGTGCCAGCACCGTCCCGGGACAGGGGTCCGGGGAGCTGTTTTTT. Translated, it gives CASTVPGQGSGELFF.

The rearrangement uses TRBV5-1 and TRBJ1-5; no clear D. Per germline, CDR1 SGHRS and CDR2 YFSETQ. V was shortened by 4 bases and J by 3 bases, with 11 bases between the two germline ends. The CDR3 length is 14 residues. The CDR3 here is CASSAGGPNQPQHF. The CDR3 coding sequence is TGCGCCAGCAGCGCCGGAGGGCCCAATCAGCCCCAGCATTTT. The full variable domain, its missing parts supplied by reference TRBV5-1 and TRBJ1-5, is KAGVTQTPRYLIKTRGQQVTLSCSPISGHRSVSWYQQTPGQGLQFLFEYFSETQRNKGNFPGRFSGRQFSNSRSEMNVSTLELGDSALYLCASSAGGPNQPQHFGDGTRLSIL.

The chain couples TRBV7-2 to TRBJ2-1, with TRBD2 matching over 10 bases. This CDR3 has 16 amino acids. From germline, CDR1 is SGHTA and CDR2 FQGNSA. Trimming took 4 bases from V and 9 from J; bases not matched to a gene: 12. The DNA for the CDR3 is TGTGCCAGCAGCTCGAGTAGCGGGGGGCGCGGGGGTGAGCAGTTCTTC. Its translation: CASSSSSGGRGGEQFF.

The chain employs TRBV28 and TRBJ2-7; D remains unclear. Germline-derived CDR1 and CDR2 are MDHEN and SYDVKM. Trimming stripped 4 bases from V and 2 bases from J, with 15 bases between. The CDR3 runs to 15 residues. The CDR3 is CASSSPGRPPYEQYF. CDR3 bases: TGTGCCAGCAGTTCACCCGGAAGACCACCCTACGAGCAGTACTTC. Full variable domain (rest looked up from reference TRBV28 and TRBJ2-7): DVKVTQSSRYLVKRTGEKVFLECVQDMDHENMFWYRQDPGLGLRLIYFSYDVKMKEKGDIPEGYSVSREKKERFSLILESASTNQTSMYLCASSSPGRPPYEQYFGPGTRLTVT.

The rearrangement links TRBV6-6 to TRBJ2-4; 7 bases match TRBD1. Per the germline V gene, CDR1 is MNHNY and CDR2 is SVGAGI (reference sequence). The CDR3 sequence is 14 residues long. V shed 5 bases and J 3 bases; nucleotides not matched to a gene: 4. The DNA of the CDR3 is TGTGCCAGCAGTGTGGACAGGCTCAAAAACATTCAGTACTTC. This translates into CASSVDRLKNIQYF.

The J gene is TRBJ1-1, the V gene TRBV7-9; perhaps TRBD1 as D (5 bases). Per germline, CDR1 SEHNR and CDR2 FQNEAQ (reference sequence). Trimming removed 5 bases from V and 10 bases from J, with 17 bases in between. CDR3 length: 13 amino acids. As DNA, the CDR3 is TGTGCCAGCAGCGCACGATCGACGGGGGGAGCTTTCTTT. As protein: CASSARSTGGAFF. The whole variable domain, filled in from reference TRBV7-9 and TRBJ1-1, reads DTGVSQNPRHKITKRGQNVTFRCDPISEHNRLYWYRQTLGQGPEFLTYFQNEAQLEKSRLLSDRFSAERPKGSFSTLEIQRTEQGDSAMYLCASSARSTGGAFFGQGTRLTVV.

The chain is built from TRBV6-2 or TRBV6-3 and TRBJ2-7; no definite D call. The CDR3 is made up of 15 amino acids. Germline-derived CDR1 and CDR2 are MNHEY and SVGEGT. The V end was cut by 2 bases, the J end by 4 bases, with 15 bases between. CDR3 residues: CASSYRHPPPYEQYF. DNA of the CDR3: TGTGCCAGCAGTTACCGGCACCCCCCCCCTTACGAGCAGTACTTC.

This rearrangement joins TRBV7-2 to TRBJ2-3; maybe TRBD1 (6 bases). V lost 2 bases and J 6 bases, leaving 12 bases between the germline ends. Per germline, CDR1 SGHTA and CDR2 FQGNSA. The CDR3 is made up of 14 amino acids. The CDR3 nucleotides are TGTGCCAGCAGCTTATGGCAGGGGAAGGATACGCAGTATTTT. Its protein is CASSLWQGKDTQYF.

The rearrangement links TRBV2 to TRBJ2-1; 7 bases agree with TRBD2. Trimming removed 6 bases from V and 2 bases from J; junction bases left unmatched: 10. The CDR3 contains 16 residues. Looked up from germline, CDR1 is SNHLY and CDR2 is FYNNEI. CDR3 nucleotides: TGTGCCAGCAGCCGCGGTCGGGGGGACCCCTACAATGAGCAGTTCTTC. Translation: CASSRGRGDPYNEQFF.

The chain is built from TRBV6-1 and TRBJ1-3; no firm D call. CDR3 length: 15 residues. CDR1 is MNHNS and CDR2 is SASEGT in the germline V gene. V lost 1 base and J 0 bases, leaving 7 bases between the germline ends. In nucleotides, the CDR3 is TGTGCCAGCAGTGAAGACAGACTCTCTGGAAACACCATATATTTT. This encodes CASSEDRLSGNTIYF.

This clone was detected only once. The CDR3 reads CATSSPGLAGGPGYNEQFF. The CDR3 nucleotides are TGTGCCACCAGCAGTCCGGGACTAGCGGGGGGGCCGGGTTACAATGAGCAGTTCTTC. V is TRBV15 and J is TRBJ2-1; 16 bases map to TRBD2. The junction had 9 bases not matched to a gene; V was cut back by 3 bases and J by 4 bases. This CDR3 is 19 amino acids long. Germline V gene data show CDR1 as LNHNV and CDR2 as YYDKDF (reference sequence).

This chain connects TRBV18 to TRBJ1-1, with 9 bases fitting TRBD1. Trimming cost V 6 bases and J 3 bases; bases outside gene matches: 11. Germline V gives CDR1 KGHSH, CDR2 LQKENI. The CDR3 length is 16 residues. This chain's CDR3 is CASSPPTGGLYTEAFF. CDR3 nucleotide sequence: TGTGCCAGCTCGCCTCCGACAGGGGGGTTGTACACTGAAGCTTTCTTT.

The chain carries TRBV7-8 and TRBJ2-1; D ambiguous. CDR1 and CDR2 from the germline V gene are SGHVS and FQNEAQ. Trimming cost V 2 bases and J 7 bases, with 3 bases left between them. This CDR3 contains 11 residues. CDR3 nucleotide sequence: TGTGCCAGCAGCTTAAGGAATGAGCAGTTCTTC. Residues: CASSLRNEQFF.